Listed below are T cell receptor beta chains from one sample, sequenced in a study of control samples from healthy donors and cancer patients. Produced via immunoSEQ multiplex PCR; TCRdb's table is partial and in-frame only. Altogether about 130,000 clones are present, just under 95% being singletons, with the ten largest covering approximately 15%. The sequenced sample consisted of PBMCs. These receptors were taken from a man between 60 and 75 years old with colorectal cancer. CDR3s include the opening cysteine and the closing phenylalanine or tryptophan. A D gene is named only where the DNA matches it firmly. Size tells how often a clone was seen (once, few, many) or the class of an expanded clone, and some rows leave it out.

J,V,size,D,CDR3,DNA
TRBJ2-5,TRBV5-1,-,TRBD1,CASSLAKGAGETQYF,TGCGCCAGCAGCTTGGCCAAGGGGGCCGGGGAGACCCAGTACTTC
TRBJ1-6,TRBV4-3,-,-,CASSQSSTGTHNSPLHF,TGCGCCAGCAGCCAATCAAGTACAGGGACGCATAATTCACCCCTCCACTTT
TRBJ1-2,TRBV5-1,-,-,CASSSELVYGYTF,TGCGCCAGCAGCTCCGAGCTTGTCTATGGCTACACCTTC
TRBJ2-3,TRBV10-3,-,-,CAISPGATDTQYF,TGTGCCATCAGTCCAGGAGCTACAGATACGCAGTATTTT
TRBJ2-5,TRBV5-6,-,TRBD2,CASSLAGGPQGETQYF,TGTGCCAGCAGCTTGGCGGGGGGGCCCCAGGGGGAGACCCAGTACTTC
TRBJ2-7,TRBV19,once,-,CASSSGEAPYEQYF,TGTGCCAGTAGTAGCGGGGAGGCCCCCTACGAGCAGTACTTC
TRBJ2-3,TRBV5-1,-,-,CASSFATDTQYF,TGCGCCAGCAGCTTCGCCACAGATACGCAGTATTTT
TRBJ2-7,TRBV6-5,-,TRBD1,CASSQDSDREYF,TGTGCCAGCAGTCAGGACAGCGACAGGGAGTACTTC
TRBJ2-7,TRBV4-1,-,-,CASSQGDQSEQYF,TGCGCCAGCAGCCAAGGTGACCAATCCGAGCAGTACTTC
TRBJ1-5,TRBV19,-,TRBD1,CASSIVRDRGTDSNQPQHF,TGTGCCAGTAGTATAGTTCGTGACAGGGGAACGGATAGCAATCAGCCCCAGCATTTT
TRBJ1-2,TRBV2,-,TRBD1,CASTVDRANGYTF,TGTGCCAGCACGGTCGACAGGGCGAACGGCTACACCTTC
TRBJ2-3,TRBV11-2,once,-,CASSHSGSSTDTQYF,TGTGCCAGCAGCCATTCAGGGTCCTCCACAGATACGCAGTATTTT
TRBJ1-2,TRBV19,-,TRBD1,CASSMSRDRGLANYGYTF,TGTGCCAGTAGTATGAGTCGGGACAGGGGTCTAGCTAACTATGGCTACACCTTC
TRBJ2-5,TRBV4-2,-,-,CASSQDSGHHQETQYF,TGTGCCAGCAGCCAAGACTCTGGACACCATCAGGAGACCCAGTACTTC
TRBJ1-1,TRBV19,-,TRBD1,CASSPPGQRFKAFF,TGTGCCAGTAGTCCCCCGGGACAGAGATTTAAAGCTTTCTTT